This T cell receptor beta chain was identified in a study of T-cell reconstitution after alpha-beta-depleted transplantation in children (dated by TCRdb to the mid-2010s). About the study as a whole: The study quantitatively tracked T-cell immune reconstitution after TCRalphabeta/CD19-depleted allogeneic hematopoietic cell transplantation in children using TCR repertoire profiling. The paper as a whole reports these results and caveats: In some patients, the high TCRbeta diversity seen at day 60 was put down to recipient T cells and intrathymic progenitors that had survived conditioning. Over the following months the frequencies of hyperexpanded clones went down, and after one year T-cell counts and TCRbeta diversity were mostly credited to newly produced T cells. About two months after transplant, the apparently early recovery of alphabetaT-cell counts reportedly depended on just several hundred clones that had expanded rapidly and came from non-depleted graft cells.

The time point label here, explained by the study, means: day 60 (about 2 months) after transplantation. Taken with the paper, the label for treatment or condition translates to: allogeneic hematopoietic cell transplantation with graft depleted of TCRalphabeta T cells and CD19 B cells. TCRalphabeta/CD19-depleted allogeneic hematopoietic cell grafts were given to the transplant recipients, all of whom were children. This clonotype was recorded many times. Its antigen remains undetermined. The sample holds no much larger clone one base away, and base qualities are not on file. The receptor library was made with PCR. The data were produced on an Illumina HiSeq 2500. TCR libraries were prepared with molecular barcoding, using unique molecular identifiers to normalize TCRbeta repertoire quantification. TCRdb took the public reads, trimmed them with fastp at Q25, ran MiXCR for clone calling and kept in-frame beta chains. Rows are unified per CDR3 protein, each entry keeping the most common DNA and genes. The sample has 97,000 or so distinct CDR3 sequences on record, approximately 6% of them singletons. The ten largest clonotypes hold roughly 5.5% of the sample.

Reading from cysteine to phenylalanine, the CDR3 counts 15 amino acids. Of the read, only the CDR3 DNA is kept; its 45 bases are in frame from base 1. This TCR was recovered from a female patient aged 2-15 years who had a stem cell transplant for Fanconi anemia, so the T cells may come from the graft donor. The sequence is built from TRBV21-1 and TRBJ2-1; the D call TRBD2 from the table was never checked on the DNA. TRBV21-1 is described as a pseudogene. The sequencing here drew on PBMCs, mostly from graft donor cells, taken 60 days after TCRalphabeta/CD19-depleted stem cell transplant. The nucleotides are TGTGCCAGCAGCCGGGAGGCACCCCCCTACAATGAGCAGTTCTTC. Its translation reads: CASSREAPPYNEQFF.